These 32 T cell receptor beta chains came from one sample sequenced in a study of regulatory T cells in long-lasting Graves disease (dated by TCRdb to the early 2020s). Libraries were prepared through multiplex PCR. The reads were generated on an Illumina HiSeq 4000. iRepertoire HTBI primers and Arm-PCR amplification of CDR3 regions were used to construct TCR beta libraries. TCRdb handled the public reads itself, with Q25 trimming in fastp and clone calling in MiXCR, and kept productive beta chains. A single entry per CDR3 protein holds the most common genes and DNA from its merged rows. The sample table lists approximately 540,000 distinct CDR3 sequences, about 11% of them with a count of one. Of the sample, roughly 8.9% is held by the ten largest clones. The time point label for this specimen denotes: newly diagnosed GD, antithyroid drugs for less than 3 months. For both TCR sequencing and RNA sequencing, RNA was extracted from PBMCs in TRIzol.

These same records also appear under a second study, on T cells in Graves' hyperthyroidism and ophthalmopathy.

Specimen: peripheral blood mononuclear cells (PBMCs), collected at new diagnosis, from a patient treated with antithyroid drugs. Source of these receptors: a woman between 25 and 40 years old with Graves disease. Donor details come from another sample of the same person, matched by shared clones.

This clonotype came up many times. CDR3 in amino acids: CASRTGTSVYNEQFF. DNA for the CDR3: TGTGCCAGCAGGACCGGGACTAGCGTCTACAATGAGCAGTTCTTC. V usage is TRBV2 and J usage is TRBJ2-1, with 10 bases fitting TRBD2. CDR1 and CDR2 from the germline V gene are SNHLY and FYNNEI. The CDR3 consists of 15 residues. The V and J ends lost 6 bases and 3 bases, in that order; junction bases with no gene match: 5.

Note on this clonotype: A much larger clone lies a single base off, so this may be a read error. The chain recombines TRBV24-1 with TRBJ2-3; maybe TRBD1 (5 bases). There are 12 residues in the CDR3. V was shortened by 4 bases and J by 15 bases, with 16 bases between the two germline ends. CDR1 and CDR2 (germline): KGHDR, SFDVKD. CDR3 DNA sequence: TGTGCCACCAGTGACACCGGGTCAGGGTTTTATTTT. It encodes CATSDTGSGFYF.

The rearrangement joins TRBV18 to TRBJ2-1, with TRBD1 matching 9 bases. The CDR3 totals 19 residues. Germline V gene lookup returns CDR1 KGHSH and CDR2 LQKENI. J lost 4 bases, V lost 0 bases, and 13 bases had no gene match. The CDR3 here is CASSPPGQGFTLRYNEQFF. CDR3 DNA: TGTGCCAGCTCACCACCGGGACAGGGCTTCACCTTGAGGTACAATGAGCAGTTCTTC.

This clonotype was counted many times. The rearrangement uses TRBV11-3 and TRBJ2-1; 9 bases fit TRBD2. CDR3 length: 13 amino acids. The V gene's germline CDR1 is SGHNT and CDR2 YENEEA. V shed 3 bases and J 13 bases; nucleotides not matched to a gene: 7. The CDR3 bases are TGTGCCAGCAGCTTTACCTCTAGCGGGGTCCAGTTCTTC. Its translation is CASSFTSSGVQFF. Full variable domain (missing parts from reference TRBV11-3 and TRBJ2-1): EAGVVQSPRYKIIEKKQPVAFWCNPISGHNTLYWYLQNLGQGPELLIRYENEEAVDDSQLPKDRFSAERLKGVDSTLKIQPAELGDSAVYLCASSFTSSGVQFFGPGTRLTVL.

The J gene is TRBJ2-5, the V gene TRBV7-8; D may be TRBD1 or TRBD2 (5 bases each). V gave up 1 base and J gave up 4 bases, with 19 bases separating them. Germline CDR1 is SGHVS and CDR2 is FQNEAQ. The CDR3 sequence is 17 residues long. CDR3 protein: CASSLDRGLGKGETQYF. DNA for the CDR3: TGTGCCAGCAGCTTAGACCGGGGCCTGGGAAAAGGAGAGACCCAGTACTTC.

This clonotype was recorded at least ten times. The chain has TRBV6-1 and TRBJ2-3; the match to TRBD1 covers 7 bases. The germline gives CDR1 MNHNS, CDR2 SASEGT. With V trimmed by 5 bases and J by 6 bases, 8 bases remained unmatched. The CDR3 length is 14 residues. This chain's CDR3 is CASSHLTGEDTQYF. CDR3 sequence (DNA): TGTGCCAGCAGTCACCTAACAGGGGAGGATACGCAGTATTTT.

This clonotype was seen repeatedly, ten times or more. This chain links TRBV9 with TRBJ1-1; D possibly corresponds to TRBD1 (5 bases). The CDR3 covers 13 residues. V lost 3 bases and J lost 3, with 9 bases in between. CDR1 is SGDLS, CDR2 YYNGEE, per germline. Written as DNA, the CDR3 is TGTGCCAGCAGCGCCCTACAGGACACTGAAGCTTTCTTT. The encoded protein is CASSALQDTEAFF.

There are many counts of this clonotype. The J gene is TRBJ1-1, the V gene TRBV20-1; no definite D call. V was clipped by 0 bases and J by 5 bases, with 7 bases between them. Germline V gene sequence: CDR1 DFQATT, CDR2 SNEGSKA (reference sequence). The CDR3 loop spans 12 amino acids. Written as DNA, the CDR3 is TGCAGTGCTAGAGATCTTTGGACTGAAGCTTTCTTT. This encodes CSARDLWTEAFF.

The chain employs TRBV6-2 or TRBV6-3 and TRBJ2-7; perhaps TRBD2 as D (6 bases). Germline V CDR1 and CDR2: MNHEY, SVGEGT. This CDR3 comprises 14 residues. With 5 bases removed from V and 2 bases from J, the gap between germline ends came to 13 bases. In DNA, the CDR3 is TGTGCCAGCAGTGAACTCGCGGGAACCTACGAGCAGTACTTC. It specifies CASSELAGTYEQYF.

There are many counts of this clonotype. The chain joins TRBV7-8 to TRBJ2-7; D might be TRBD2 (5 bases). From germline, CDR1 is SGHVS and CDR2 FQNEAQ. V was clipped by 1 base and J by 6 bases, with 13 bases between them. The CDR3 consists of 14 residues. CDR3 protein: CASSLVRLAAEQYF. In DNA, the CDR3 is TGTGCCAGCAGCTTAGTTCGTCTAGCTGCCGAGCAGTACTTC.

This clonotype was seen many times. The chain links TRBV20-1 to TRBJ2-7; TRBD2 is a possible D gene (6 bases). This CDR3 is built from 15 residues. V lost 3 bases and J 4 bases, leaving 19 bases between the germline ends. CDR1 and CDR2 (germline): DFQATT, SNEGSKA (reference sequence). The CDR3 region is CSARMPGSLGYEQYF. CDR3 DNA: TGCAGTGCTAGGATGCCCGGGAGCTTAGGGTACGAGCAGTACTTC.

This clonotype showed up many times. The J gene is TRBJ1-5, the V gene TRBV19; TRBD1 is a possible D gene (5 bases). Trimming took off 1 base at V and 4 bases at J, with 11 bases between the two ends. The CDR3 runs 15 residues. Looked up from germline, CDR1 is LNHDA and CDR2 is SQIVND (reference sequence). The CDR3 sequence is CASSIVAGPNQPQHF. CDR3 DNA sequence: TGTGCCAGTAGTATAGTGGCAGGGCCAAATCAGCCCCAGCATTTT.

This clonotype was observed at least ten times. This chain uses TRBV11-1 with TRBJ2-6, with D perhaps matching TRBD1 (6 bases). Trimming left V 9 bases short and J 3 bases short, with 36 bases between. Germline assignment: CDR1 SGHAT and CDR2 FQDESV (reference sequence). This CDR3 spans 22 amino acids. The DNA for the CDR3 is TGTGCCAGTGAGGCGAGTCCGGTTCAAAATCGACAGGCAGGTCTTGGGGCCAACGTCCTGACTTTC. Translation gives CASEASPVQNRQAGLGANVLTF.

This clonotype occurred many times. The CDR3 sequence: CSARSVGRLAGSYNEQFF. CDR3 DNA: TGCAGTGCTAGATCCGTCGGGCGTCTAGCGGGCTCCTACAATGAGCAGTTCTTC. V usage is TRBV20-1 and J usage is TRBJ2-1; 8 positions match TRBD2. The trim removed 2 bases at V and 0 bases at J, leaving 12 bases unmatched. Germline CDR1 and CDR2: DFQATT and SNEGSKA (reference sequence). This CDR3 has 18 residues.

This clonotype was detected ten times or more. The J gene is TRBJ2-3, the V gene TRBV30, with TRBD2 as a possible D gene (7 bases). From germline, CDR1 is GTSNPN and CDR2 SVGIG (reference sequence). V lost 2 bases and J lost 0, with 12 bases in between. The length of the CDR3 is 15 residues. CDR3 region: CAWSRGGASTDTQYF. The CDR3 DNA follows: TGTGCCTGGAGTAGGGGGGGAGCTAGCACAGATACGCAGTATTTT. The whole variable domain, filled in from reference TRBV30 and TRBJ2-3, reads SQTIHQWPATLVQPVGSPLSLECTVEGTSNPNLYWYRQAAGRGLQLLFYSVGIGQISSEVPQNLSASRPQDRQFILSSKKLLLSDSGFYLCAWSRGGASTDTQYFGPGTRLTVL.

This clonotype was seen at least ten times. The V call is TRBV7-8, the J call TRBJ1-1, with D perhaps TRBD1 (5 bases). This CDR3 has 15 amino acids. With 0 bases removed from V and 1 base from J, the gap between germline ends came to 9 bases. Looked up from germline, CDR1 is SGHVS and CDR2 is FQNEAQ. Here the CDR3 reads CASSLASRGNTEAFF. CDR3 nucleotide sequence: TGTGCCAGCAGCTTAGCTAGTAGGGGGAACACTGAAGCTTTCTTT.

This clonotype was counted ten times or more. The CDR3 region has the DNA TGTGCCAGCAAAGCCGGAGTGAACACTGAAGCTTTCTTT. This codes for CASKAGVNTEAFF. The chain recombines TRBV6-1 with TRBJ1-1; D remains unclear. There are 13 residues in the CDR3. V lost 7 bases to trimming and J lost 0 bases, with 9 bases between them. The germline gives CDR1 MNHNS, CDR2 SASEGT.

This clonotype was counted at least ten times. This chain uses TRBV29-1 with TRBJ1-1; D is unresolved. Germline lookup yields CDR1 SQVTM and CDR2 ANQGSEA. The CDR3 runs to 12 residues. With 4 bases removed from V and 4 bases from J, the gap between germline ends came to 10 bases. Here the CDR3 reads CSVAFWGTEAFF. The CDR3 nucleotides are TGCAGCGTTGCTTTCTGGGGCACTGAAGCTTTCTTT. The variable domain in full, with the rest retrieved from reference TRBV29-1 and TRBJ1-1, is SAVISQKPSRDICQRGTSLTIQCQVDSQVTMMFWYRQQPGQSLTLIATANQGSEATYESGFVIDKFPISRPNLTFSTLTVSNMSPEDSSIYLCSVAFWGTEAFFGQGTRLTVV.

At least ten counts were recorded for this clonotype. The chain links TRBV18 to TRBJ1-4, with 9 bases fitting TRBD1. CDR1 is KGHSH, CDR2 LQKENI, per germline. The CDR3 has 16 residues. Losses at the gene ends were 6 bases for V and 2 bases for J; bases not matched to a gene: 7. DNA of the CDR3: TGTGCCAGCTCGCGGACAGGGGCCGGGACTAATGAAAAACTGTTTTTT. Translating gives CASSRTGAGTNEKLFF.

This sequence joins TRBV6-4 and TRBJ2-6; 9 bases line up with TRBD1. Germline V lookup: CDR1 MRHNA, CDR2 SNTAGT. The V gene end was trimmed by 6 bases and the J gene end by 2 bases; junction bases not matched to a gene: 23. CDR3 size: 22 residues. The CDR3 sequence is CASSDGTGTGSFTSAGANVLTF. In DNA form, the CDR3 reads TGTGCCAGCAGCGATGGAACGGGGACAGGGTCTTTTACCAGTGCTGGGGCCAACGTCCTGACTTTC.

Ten or more counts support this clonotype. The chain links TRBV6-1 to TRBJ1-2; 7 nucleotides match TRBD1. Trimming removed 6 bases from V and 7 bases from J; junction bases left unmatched: 11. Germline V gene data show CDR1 as MNHNS and CDR2 as SASEGT. The CDR3 runs to 14 residues. Written as DNA, the CDR3 is TGTGCCAGCAGCTTCTCCGGGGCAGGGGGTGGCTACACCTTC. This encodes CASSFSGAGGGYTF.

The table lists this clonotype with many counts. The chain uses TRBV6-5 and TRBJ1-5; possible D gene TRBD1, 5 bases. V gave up 3 bases and J gave up 4 bases, with 22 bases separating them. Germline values: CDR1 MNHEY, CDR2 SVGAGI. The CDR3 extends over 18 amino acids. CDR3 DNA sequence: TGTGCCAGCAGTTATTTCTCCCGGGGCCTGACGTTTAATCAGCCCCAGCATTTT. It specifies CASSYFSRGLTFNQPQHF.

The rearrangement joins TRBV29-1 to TRBJ2-1; weak D call: TRBD2 (6 bases). The CDR3 is made up of 11 amino acids. The germline CDR1 and CDR2 sequences are SQVTM and ANQGSEA. V lost 8 bases and J lost 13, with 18 bases in between. The CDR3 protein is CSLSTWAGQFF. CDR3 coding DNA: TGCAGCCTCTCTACTTGGGCGGGACAGTTCTTC.

The chain recombines TRBV5-1 with TRBJ1-4; no firm D call. This CDR3 comprises 13 residues. Trimming pared 4 bases from V and 7 bases from J, leaving 11 bases between. Germline lookup yields CDR1 SGHRS and CDR2 YFSETQ. The CDR3 DNA is TGCGCCAGCAGCAAAGACAACGGTGAAAAACTGTTTTTT. Its translation is CASSKDNGEKLFF.

The chain links TRBV11-2 to TRBJ1-1; TRBD1 is a possible D gene (6 bases). Trimming cost V 5 bases and J 0 bases, with 16 bases left between them. The CDR3 runs to 16 residues. Germline V gene lookup returns CDR1 SGHAT and CDR2 FQNNGV. The CDR3 nucleotides read TGTGCCAGCAGCCGGACGACAGGCACTATGAACACTGAAGCTTTCTTT. Translation gives CASSRTTGTMNTEAFF.

The sample holds many counts of this clonotype. This sequence joins TRBV30 and TRBJ1-1, with a tentative D call TRBD1 (5 bases). Germline CDR1 and CDR2: GTSNPN and SVGIG (reference sequence). Trimming removed 8 bases at V and 0 bases at J, with 10 bases between. CDR3 length: 12 amino acids. Here the CDR3 DNA reads TGTGCCGGGGGGGGGATGAACACTGAAGCTTTCTTT. Translation: CAGGGMNTEAFF.

The chain links TRBV24-1 to TRBJ2-2; no clear D. Germline loops: CDR1 KGHDR, CDR2 SFDVKD. The CDR3 spans 14 residues. The ends were cut back, 8 bases at V and 2 bases at J, with 11 bases in the middle. The CDR3 DNA reads as TGTGCCACCACGTCTGGCCTTAACACCGGGGAGCTGTTTTTT. It encodes CATTSGLNTGELFF.

This clonotype was detected many times. This chain uses TRBV20-1 with TRBJ2-7; 7 bases map to TRBD2. This CDR3 has 13 residues. Per the germline V gene, CDR1 is DFQATT and CDR2 is SNEGSKA (reference sequence). J was trimmed by 5 bases and V by 3 bases; bases with no gene match: 7. In nucleotides, the CDR3 is TGCAGTGCTAGCCGGAGCGGGAACCACGAGCAGTACTTC. Its protein product is CSASRSGNHEQYF.

CDR3 coding DNA: TGCGCCAGCAGCCAAGGGAAGAACATATATTCACCCCTCCACTTT. Amino acid sequence: CASSQGKNIYSPLHF. The V call is TRBV4-3, the J call TRBJ1-6; D remains ambiguous. Germline CDR1 is LGHNA and CDR2 is YSLEER. Trimming took 1 base from V and 8 from J, leaving 12 bases between them. The CDR3 is made up of 15 amino acids.

In this sample, this clonotype turned up many times. The gene calls are TRBV15 and TRBJ2-2; 9 bases map to TRBD2. V trimming: 6 bases; J trimming: 5 bases; junction bases outside the gene matches: 7. Germline V CDR1 and CDR2: LNHNV, YYDKDF (reference sequence). CDR3 length: 15 residues. The CDR3 region is CATSSGSMRTGELFF. CDR3 nucleotide sequence: TGTGCCACCAGTAGCGGGAGTATGAGGACCGGGGAGCTGTTTTTT. Full variable domain (rest looked up from reference TRBV15 and TRBJ2-2): DAMVIQNPRYQVTQFGKPVTLSCSQTLNHNVMYWYQQKSSQAPKLLFHYYDKDFNNEADTPDNFQSRRPNTSFCFLDIRSPGLGDTAMYLCATSSGSMRTGELFFGEGSRLTVL.

In this sample, this clonotype turned up a few times. CDR3 residues: CASSQDSHNEKLFF. As DNA, the CDR3 is TGTGCCAGCAGTCAGGACAGCCATAATGAAAAACTGTTTTTT. V usage is TRBV11-3 and J usage is TRBJ1-4; a possible D gene is TRBD1 (6 bases). Germline V gene sequence: CDR1 SGHNT, CDR2 YENEEA. The CDR3 has 14 amino acids. V was trimmed by 6 bases and J by 4 bases, leaving 12 bases between them.

In its sample, this clonotype was seen many times. The chain uses TRBV11-2 and TRBJ2-5, with 14 bases that match TRBD2. The CDR3 runs to 19 residues. Looked up from germline, CDR1 is SGHAT and CDR2 is FQNNGV. V gave up 5 bases and J gave up 6 bases; unmatched junction bases: 17. CDR3 coding DNA: TGTGCCAGCAGCACCGGGACTAGCGGGAGTGATACGGTCAGAAAGACCCAGTACTTC. Translation gives CASSTGTSGSDTVRKTQYF.